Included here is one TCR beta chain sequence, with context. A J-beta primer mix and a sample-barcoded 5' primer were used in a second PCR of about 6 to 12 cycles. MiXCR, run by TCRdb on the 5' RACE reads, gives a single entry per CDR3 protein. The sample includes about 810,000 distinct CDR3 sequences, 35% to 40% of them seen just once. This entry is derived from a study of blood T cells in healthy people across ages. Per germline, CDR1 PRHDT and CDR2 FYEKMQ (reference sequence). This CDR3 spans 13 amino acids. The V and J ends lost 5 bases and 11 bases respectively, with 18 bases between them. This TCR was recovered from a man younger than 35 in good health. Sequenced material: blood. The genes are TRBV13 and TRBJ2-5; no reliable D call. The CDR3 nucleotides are TGTGCCAGCAGCGCTGCCGATTTCGCTGAGCAGTACTTC. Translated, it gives CASSAADFAEQYF.